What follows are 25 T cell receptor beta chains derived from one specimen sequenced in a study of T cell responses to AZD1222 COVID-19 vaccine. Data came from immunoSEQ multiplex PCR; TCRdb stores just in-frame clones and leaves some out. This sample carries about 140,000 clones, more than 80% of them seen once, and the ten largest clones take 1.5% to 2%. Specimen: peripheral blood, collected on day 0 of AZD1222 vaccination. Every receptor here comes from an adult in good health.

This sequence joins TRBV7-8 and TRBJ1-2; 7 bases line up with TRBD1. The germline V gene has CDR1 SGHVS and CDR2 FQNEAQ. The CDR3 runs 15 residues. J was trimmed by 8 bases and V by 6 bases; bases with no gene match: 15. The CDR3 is CASSSSYRGPKGYTF. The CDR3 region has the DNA TGTGCCAGCAGTTCAAGCTACAGGGGCCCCAAGGGCTACACCTTC.

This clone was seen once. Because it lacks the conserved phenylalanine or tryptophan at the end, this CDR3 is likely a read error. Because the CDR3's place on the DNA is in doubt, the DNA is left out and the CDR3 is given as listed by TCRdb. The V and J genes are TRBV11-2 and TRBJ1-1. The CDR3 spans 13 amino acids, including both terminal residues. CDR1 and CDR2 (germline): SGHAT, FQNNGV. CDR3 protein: CASSLDSRGTLVV.

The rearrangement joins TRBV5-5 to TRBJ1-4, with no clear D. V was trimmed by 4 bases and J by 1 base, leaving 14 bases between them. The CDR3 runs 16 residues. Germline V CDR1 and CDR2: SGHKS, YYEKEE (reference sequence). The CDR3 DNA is TGTGCCAGCAGCCCCGTCACGGGTCGAACTAATGAAAAACTGTTTTTT. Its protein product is CASSPVTGRTNEKLFF.

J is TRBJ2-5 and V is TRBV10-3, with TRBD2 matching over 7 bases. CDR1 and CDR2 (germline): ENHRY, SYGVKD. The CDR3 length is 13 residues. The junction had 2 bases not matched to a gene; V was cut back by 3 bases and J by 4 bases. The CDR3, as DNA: TGTGCCATCAGTGACAGGGAGGGAGAGACCCAGTACTTC. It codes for CAISDREGETQYF.

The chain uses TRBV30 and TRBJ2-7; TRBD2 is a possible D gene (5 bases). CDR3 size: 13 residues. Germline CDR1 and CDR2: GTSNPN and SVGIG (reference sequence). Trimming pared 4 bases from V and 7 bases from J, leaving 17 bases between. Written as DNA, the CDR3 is TGTGCCTGGACAACCGGGAATTTTCTTGAGCAGTACTTC. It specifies CAWTTGNFLEQYF.

CDR3 nucleotide sequence: TGCAGCGTTGTGCCCCGGCTAGCGGGAGGTACAGATACGCAGTATTTT. It specifies CSVVPRLAGGTDTQYF. This chain joins TRBV29-1 and TRBJ2-3, with TRBD2 matching over 11 bases. J was trimmed by 3 bases and V by 4 bases; bases with no gene match: 9. CDR1 is SQVTM and CDR2 is ANQGSEA in the germline V gene. The CDR3 is 16 amino acids.

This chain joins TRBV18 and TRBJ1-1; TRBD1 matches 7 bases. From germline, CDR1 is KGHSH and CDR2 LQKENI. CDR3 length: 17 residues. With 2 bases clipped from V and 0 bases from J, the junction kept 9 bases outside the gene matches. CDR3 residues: CASSPGIQGRMNTEAFF. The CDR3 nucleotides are TGTGCCAGCTCACCAGGGATACAGGGGAGGATGAACACTGAAGCTTTCTTT.

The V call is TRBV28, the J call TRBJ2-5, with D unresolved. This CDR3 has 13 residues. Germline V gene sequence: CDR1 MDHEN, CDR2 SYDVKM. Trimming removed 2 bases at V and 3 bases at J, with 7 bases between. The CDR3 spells CASSLGREETQYF. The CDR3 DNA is TGTGCCAGCAGTTTAGGACGGGAAGAGACCCAGTACTTC.

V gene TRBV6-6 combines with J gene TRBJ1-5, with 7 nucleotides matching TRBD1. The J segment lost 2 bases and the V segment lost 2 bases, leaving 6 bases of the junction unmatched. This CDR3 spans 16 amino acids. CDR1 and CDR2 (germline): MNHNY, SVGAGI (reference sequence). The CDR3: CASSYEGGQGNQPQHF. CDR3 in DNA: TGTGCCAGCAGTTACGAAGGAGGACAGGGCAATCAGCCCCAGCATTTT.

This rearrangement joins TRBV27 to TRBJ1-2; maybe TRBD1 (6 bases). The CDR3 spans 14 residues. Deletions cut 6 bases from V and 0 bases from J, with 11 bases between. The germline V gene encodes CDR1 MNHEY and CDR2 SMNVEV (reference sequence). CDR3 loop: CASRRDKANYGYTF. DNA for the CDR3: TGTGCCAGCAGGAGGGACAAGGCTAACTATGGCTACACCTTC.

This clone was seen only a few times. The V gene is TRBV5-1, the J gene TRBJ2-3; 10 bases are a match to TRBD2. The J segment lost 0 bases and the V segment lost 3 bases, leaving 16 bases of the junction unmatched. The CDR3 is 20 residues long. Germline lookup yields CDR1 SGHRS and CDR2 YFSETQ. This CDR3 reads CASSSPSGSWTRQSTDTQYF. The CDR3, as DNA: TGCGCCAGCAGCTCGCCTAGCGGGAGTTGGACCCGTCAGAGCACAGATACGCAGTATTTT.

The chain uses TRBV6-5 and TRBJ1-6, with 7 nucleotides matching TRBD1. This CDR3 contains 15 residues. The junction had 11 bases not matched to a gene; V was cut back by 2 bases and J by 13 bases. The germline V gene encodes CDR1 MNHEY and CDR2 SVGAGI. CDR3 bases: TGTGCCAGCAGTTACGGCACGACAGGGATAACGCCCCTCCACTTT. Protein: CASSYGTTGITPLHF.

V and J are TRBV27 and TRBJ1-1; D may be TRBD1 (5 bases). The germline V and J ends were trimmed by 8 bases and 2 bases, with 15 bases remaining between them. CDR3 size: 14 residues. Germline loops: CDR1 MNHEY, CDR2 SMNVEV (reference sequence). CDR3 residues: CASGKGLINTEAFF. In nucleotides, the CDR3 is TGTGCCAGCGGGAAGGGACTGATCAACACTGAAGCTTTCTTT.

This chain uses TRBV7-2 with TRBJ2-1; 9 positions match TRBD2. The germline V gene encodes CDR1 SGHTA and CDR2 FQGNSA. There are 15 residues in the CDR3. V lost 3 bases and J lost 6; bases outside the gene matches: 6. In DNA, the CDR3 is TGTGCCAGCAGCTTCGGCGGGAGGGTTTTCAATGAGCAGTTCTTC. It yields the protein CASSFGGRVFNEQFF.

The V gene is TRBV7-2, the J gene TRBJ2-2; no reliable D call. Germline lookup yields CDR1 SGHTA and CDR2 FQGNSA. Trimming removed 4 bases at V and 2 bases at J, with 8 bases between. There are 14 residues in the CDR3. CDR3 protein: CASSSGFNTGELFF. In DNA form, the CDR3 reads TGTGCCAGCAGCTCGGGCTTCAACACCGGGGAGCTGTTTTTT.

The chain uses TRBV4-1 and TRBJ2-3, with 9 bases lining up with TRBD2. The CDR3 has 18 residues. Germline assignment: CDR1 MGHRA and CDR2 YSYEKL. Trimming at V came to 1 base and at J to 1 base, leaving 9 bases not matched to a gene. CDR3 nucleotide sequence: TGCGCCAGCAGCCAAGGGGGAGCGGGGGGACCGCGCACAGATACGCAGTATTTT. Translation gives CASSQGGAGGPRTDTQYF.

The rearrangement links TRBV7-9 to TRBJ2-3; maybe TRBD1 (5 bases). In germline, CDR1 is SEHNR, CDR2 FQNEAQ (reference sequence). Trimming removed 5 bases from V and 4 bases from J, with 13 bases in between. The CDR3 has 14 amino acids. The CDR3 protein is CASSEQGIPDTQYF. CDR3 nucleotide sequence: TGTGCCAGCAGCGAGCAGGGTATCCCAGATACGCAGTATTTT.

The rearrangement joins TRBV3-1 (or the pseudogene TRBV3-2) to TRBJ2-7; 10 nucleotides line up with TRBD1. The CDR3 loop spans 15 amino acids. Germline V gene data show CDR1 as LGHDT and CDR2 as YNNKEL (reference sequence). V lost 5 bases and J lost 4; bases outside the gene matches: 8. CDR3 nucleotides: TGTGCCAGCAGCTACGGGACAGGGGTTTTGTACGAGCAGTACTTC. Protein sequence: CASSYGTGVLYEQYF.

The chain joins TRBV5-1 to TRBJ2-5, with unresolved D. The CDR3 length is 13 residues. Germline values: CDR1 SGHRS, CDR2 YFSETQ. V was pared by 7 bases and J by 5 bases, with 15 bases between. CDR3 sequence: CASLGQSTETQYF. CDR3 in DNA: TGCGCCAGCCTCGGCCAGTCAACGGAGACCCAGTACTTC.

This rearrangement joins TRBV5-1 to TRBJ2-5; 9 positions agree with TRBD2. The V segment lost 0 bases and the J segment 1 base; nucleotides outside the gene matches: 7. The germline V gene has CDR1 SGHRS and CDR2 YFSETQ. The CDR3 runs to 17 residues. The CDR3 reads CASSLGGIAGAQETQYF. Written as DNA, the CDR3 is TGCGCCAGCAGCTTGGGGGGTATAGCGGGAGCCCAAGAGACCCAGTACTTC.

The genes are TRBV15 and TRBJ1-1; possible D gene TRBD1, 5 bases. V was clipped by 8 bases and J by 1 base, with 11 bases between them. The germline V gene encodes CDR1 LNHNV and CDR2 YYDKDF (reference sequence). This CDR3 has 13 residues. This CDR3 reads CATGRQQNTEAFF. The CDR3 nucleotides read TGTGCCACCGGAAGACAGCAGAACACTGAAGCTTTCTTT.

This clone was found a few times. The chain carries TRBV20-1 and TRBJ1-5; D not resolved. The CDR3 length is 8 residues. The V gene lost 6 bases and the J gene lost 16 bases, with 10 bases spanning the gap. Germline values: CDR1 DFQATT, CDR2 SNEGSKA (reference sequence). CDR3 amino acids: CSAGPTHF. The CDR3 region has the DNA TGCAGTGCGGGCCCCACTCATTTT.

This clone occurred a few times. This CDR3 is CASTGGRPSRATQYF. CDR3 DNA sequence: TGTGCCAGCACCGGAGGACGGCCCTCGAGGGCGACCCAGTACTTC. The rearrangement links TRBV6-5 to TRBJ2-5; D is possibly TRBD2 (5 bases). Trimming left V 7 bases short and J 7 bases short, with 22 bases between. CDR3 size: 15 residues. CDR1 MNHEY and CDR2 SVGAGI come from the germline V gene.

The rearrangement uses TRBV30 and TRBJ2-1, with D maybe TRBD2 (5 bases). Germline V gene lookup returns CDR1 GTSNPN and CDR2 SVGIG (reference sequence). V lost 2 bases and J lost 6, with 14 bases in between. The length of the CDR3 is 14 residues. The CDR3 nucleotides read TGTGCCTGGAGTCCGGGATTGGGGTCCAATGAGCAGTTCTTC. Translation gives CAWSPGLGSNEQFF.

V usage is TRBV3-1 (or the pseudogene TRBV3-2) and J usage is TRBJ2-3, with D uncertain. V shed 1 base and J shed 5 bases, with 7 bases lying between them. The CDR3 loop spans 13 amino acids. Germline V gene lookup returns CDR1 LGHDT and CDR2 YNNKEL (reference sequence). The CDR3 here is CASSQAEKDTQYF. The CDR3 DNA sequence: TGTGCCAGCAGCCAAGCCGAGAAAGATACGCAGTATTTT.